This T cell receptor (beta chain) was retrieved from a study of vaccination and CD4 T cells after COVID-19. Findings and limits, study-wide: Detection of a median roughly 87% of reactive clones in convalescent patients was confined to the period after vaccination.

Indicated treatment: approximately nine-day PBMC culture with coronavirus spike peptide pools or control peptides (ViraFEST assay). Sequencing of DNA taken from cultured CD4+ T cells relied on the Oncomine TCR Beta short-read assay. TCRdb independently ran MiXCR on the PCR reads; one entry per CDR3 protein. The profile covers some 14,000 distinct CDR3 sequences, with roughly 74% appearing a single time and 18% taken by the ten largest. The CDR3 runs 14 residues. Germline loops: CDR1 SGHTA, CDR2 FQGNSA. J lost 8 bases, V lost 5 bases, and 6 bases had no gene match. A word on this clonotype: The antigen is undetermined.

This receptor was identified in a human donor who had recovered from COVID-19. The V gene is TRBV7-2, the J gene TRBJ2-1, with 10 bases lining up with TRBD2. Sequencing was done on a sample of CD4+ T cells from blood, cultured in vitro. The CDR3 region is CASSTPGLAYEQFF. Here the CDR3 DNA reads TGTGCCAGCAGCACGCCGGGACTAGCGTATGAGCAGTTCTTC.